These T cell receptor beta chains were read from a single sample in a study of cytomegalovirus exposure and HLA in healthy donors. Repertoires were generated with immunoSEQ multiplex PCR, while TCRdb's copy carries only in-frame clones and drops some. The sample holds around 98,000 clones, roughly nine tenths seen once. The sample comprised PBMCs. These receptors all come from a woman in her 30s in good health and CMV-seronegative. Both conserved end residues are part of each CDR3. D genes are given only for firm matches. The size of a clone is reported for some rows only, either as once, few or many, or as a class for expanded clones.

v_call,clone_size,d_call,j_call,cdr3_nt,cdr3_aa
TRBV11-1,once,TRBD2,TRBJ2-5,TGTGCCAGCAGCCGATACGGTGTTAGCGGGGGGCAAGAGACCCAGTACTTC,CASSRYGVSGGQETQYF
TRBV29-1,.,.,TRBJ2-6,TGCAGCATCTATGCAGGGTCCTCTGGGGCCAACGTCCTGACTTTC,CSIYAGSSGANVLTF
TRBV27,.,.,TRBJ2-2,TGTGCCAGTACCTTCGGCAGGGGATACACCGGGGAGCTGTTTTTT,CASTFGRGYTGELFF
TRBV5-4,.,TRBD1,TRBJ1-1,TGTGCCAGCAGCCCGACGGGACAGGGGGTGGGTAACACTGAAGCTTTCTTT,CASSPTGQGVGNTEAFF
TRBV7-2,.,.,TRBJ2-7,TGTGCCAGCAGCCCTACAGGGTACGAGCAGTACTTC,CASSPTGYEQYF
TRBV11-3,.,.,TRBJ2-1,TGTGCCAGCAGCTTCCGGGCGGGTGAGCAGTTCTTC,CASSFRAGEQFF
TRBV9,.,TRBD1,TRBJ2-1,TGTGCCAGCAGCGTAGGGGTCGGGGACAGGGGTTTCTTC,CASSVGVGDRGFF
TRBV19,few,.,TRBJ1-2,TGTGCCACCCAAGGAGTCTACGGCTACACCTTC,CATQGVYGYTF
TRBV5-1,.,TRBD2,TRBJ2-3,TGCGCCAGCAGCCCGGGACTAGCGGGAGGGGGCGAAACAGATACGCAGTATTTT,CASSPGLAGGGETDTQYF
TRBV6-6,few,.,TRBJ2-5,TGTGCCAGCAGTTTCTCGGGCGAGACCCAGTACTTC,CASSFSGETQYF
TRBV11-2,.,TRBD2,TRBJ2-5,TGTGCCAGCACCCCCAGCGGGGGGTCAGAGACCCAGTACTTC,CASTPSGGSETQYF
TRBV27,.,TRBD1,TRBJ2-2,TGTGCCAGCAGTTTCCTGGATTCGAACAGGGGTGGCACCGGGGAGCTGTTTTTT,CASSFLDSNRGGTGELFF
TRBV9,.,TRBD1,TRBJ2-2,TGTGCCAGCAGCGTCCGGGACAGGGGTACCGGGGAGCTGTTTTTT,CASSVRDRGTGELFF
TRBV9,.,TRBD2,TRBJ2-1,TGTGCCAGCAGCGTAGTAGGGACTAGCGAGTACAATGAGCAGTTCTTC,CASSVVGTSEYNEQFF
TRBV5-1,few,.,TRBJ2-1,TGCGCCAGCAGCTATAACGTCCGGGCTAGAAGTGTGCGGGAAAATGAGCAGTTCTTC,CASSYNVRARSVRENEQFF
TRBV7-9,few,.,TRBJ1-1,TGTGCCAGCAGCTTAGCAGGGAGGACTGAAGCTTTCTTT,CASSLAGRTEAFF
TRBV15,.,.,TRBJ1-2,TGTGCCACCAGCAGAGGACAGGCGGGTTATGGCTACACCTTC,CATSRGQAGYGYTF
TRBV6-5,.,TRBD2,TRBJ2-3,TGTGCCAGCAGAGGGACTAGCGGGAGCACAGATACGCAGTATTTT,CASRGTSGSTDTQYF
TRBV7-2,.,TRBD1,TRBJ2-1,TGTGCCAGCTGCCTGCGCCCTAAATTGGGACAGCCCAATGAGCAGTTCTTC,CASCLRPKLGQPNEQFF
TRBV6-6,.,.,TRBJ1-1,TGTGCCAGCAACCCGACAGAAAAGAAAGCTTTCTTT,CASNPTEKKAFF
TRBV5-4,.,.,TRBJ2-5,TGTGCCAGCAGCTCCGCGCTGGAGACCCAGTACTTC,CASSSALETQYF
TRBV5-1,.,TRBD1,TRBJ1-4,TGCGCCAGCAGCTTACAGGGGGCTAATGAAAAACTGTTTTTT,CASSLQGANEKLFF
TRBV27,once,.,TRBJ2-3,TGTGCCAGCAGTTCGGAGGGGGCCTTCACAGATACGCAGTATTTT,CASSSEGAFTDTQYF
TRBV15,.,.,TRBJ2-5,TGTGCCACCAGCAGAGGACTGACGGAGACCCAGTACTTC,CATSRGLTETQYF
TRBV5-1,.,TRBD2,TRBJ2-7,TGCGCCAGCAGCTTACGGGGGGTAGAGCAGTACTTC,CASSLRGVEQYF
TRBV4-2,.,.,TRBJ1-5,TGTGCCAGCAGCCAGAGGGGGGGGGATCAGCCCCAGCATTTT,CASSQRGGDQPQHF
TRBV2,.,.,TRBJ1-1,TGTGCCAGCAACCTGGACAGCGGACTTGAAGCTTTCTTT,CASNLDSGLEAFF
TRBV10-3,.,.,TRBJ2-1,TGTGCCATCAGTGAGTCGGGGCAGCCGAATGAGCAGTTCTTC,CAISESGQPNEQFF
TRBV5-8,.,.,TRBJ1-2,TGTGCCAGCAGCTTTTTGGGACAAGGGGAATGGAGCTACACCTTC,CASSFLGQGEWSYTF
TRBV18,.,.,TRBJ1-5,TGTGCCAGCTCTCTCGGCGGGGGCGATCAGCCCCAGCATTTT,CASSLGGGDQPQHF
TRBV5-8,.,.,TRBJ1-2,TGTGCCAGCAGCGGGCTTGGTTATGGCTACACCTTC,CASSGLGYGYTF
TRBV4-2,.,TRBD1,TRBJ2-1,TGTGCCAGCAGCCTCCCGAGGACAGGGCGGAATGAGCAGTTCTTC,CASSLPRTGRNEQFF
TRBV27,few,TRBD1,TRBJ1-5,TGTGCCAGCACCCCGACAGGGATGGGATATCAGCCCCAGCATTTT,CASTPTGMGYQPQHF
TRBV5-1,.,TRBD1,TRBJ2-3,TGCGCCAGCGGGGGACAGGGATCAGATACGCAGTATTTT,CASGGQGSDTQYF
TRBV11-2,once,TRBD1,TRBJ2-7,TGTGCCAGCAGCCCCCCGTCGACAGGGGTAGTGGGCGAGCAGTACTTC,CASSPPSTGVVGEQYF
TRBV29-1,.,.,TRBJ1-1,TGCAGCGTTGAATGGGCAGGGTCACGGAACACTGAAGCTTTCTTT,CSVEWAGSRNTEAFF
TRBV9,few,.,TRBJ1-3,TGTGCCAGCAGCTTGGGGTGGGGACAATCTTTCTCTGGAAACACCATATATTTT,CASSLGWGQSFSGNTIYF
TRBV6-5,.,TRBD2,TRBJ2-4,TGTGCCAGCAGGACGGGGGGGAGTGGGGTTCAGTACTTC,CASRTGGSGVQYF
TRBV11-1,.,.,TRBJ2-7,TGTGCCAGCAGCCCCGTTCAGGGGTGGCTTTACGAGCAGTACTTC,CASSPVQGWLYEQYF
TRBV7-9,.,TRBD1,TRBJ2-7,TGTGCCAGCAGCCACGGGACAGCCTACGAGCAGTACTTC,CASSHGTAYEQYF
TRBV7-3,.,TRBD1,TRBJ2-1,TGTGCCAGCAGCTTCCGGGACAGGGCCCACAATGAGCAGTTCTTC,CASSFRDRAHNEQFF
TRBV6-1,.,TRBD1,TRBJ1-6,TGTGCCAGCAGCGTCCAGGGACAGACTAATTCACCCCTCCACTTT,CASSVQGQTNSPLHF
TRBV2,once,TRBD2,TRBJ2-5,TGTGCCAGCAGGGGGACTAGAGGGCAAGAGACCCAGTACTTC,CASRGTRGQETQYF
TRBV27,.,TRBD2,TRBJ2-3,TGTGCCAGCAGTTTTTGGCGGGAGATGGCAGATACGCAGTATTTT,CASSFWREMADTQYF
TRBV2,.,TRBD1,TRBJ1-2,TGTGCCAGCAGTGTAACAGGGGTTGGCTACACCTTC,CASSVTGVGYTF
TRBV27,.,.,TRBJ2-7,TGTGCCAGCAGTCGGACAGAACAGTTCCGGGAGCAGTACTTC,CASSRTEQFREQYF
TRBV5-5,.,.,TRBJ1-5,TGTGCCAGCAGCTTGTCAATTCCTATCTCGGACACTCAGCATTTT,CASSLSIPISDTQHF
TRBV28,few,TRBD1,TRBJ1-2,TGTGCCAGCAGTAGACAGGGCAATTCGGGAGGCTACACCTTC,CASSRQGNSGGYTF
TRBV6-5,.,.,TRBJ2-1,TGTGCCAGCAGCCTAGGTTTGATGCGGGAGCAGTTCTTC,CASSLGLMREQFF
TRBV18,.,TRBD1,TRBJ2-2,TGTGCCAGCTCACCTCTCTCGGCAGGGGGACGTGCCGGGGAGCTGTTTTTT,CASSPLSAGGRAGELFF